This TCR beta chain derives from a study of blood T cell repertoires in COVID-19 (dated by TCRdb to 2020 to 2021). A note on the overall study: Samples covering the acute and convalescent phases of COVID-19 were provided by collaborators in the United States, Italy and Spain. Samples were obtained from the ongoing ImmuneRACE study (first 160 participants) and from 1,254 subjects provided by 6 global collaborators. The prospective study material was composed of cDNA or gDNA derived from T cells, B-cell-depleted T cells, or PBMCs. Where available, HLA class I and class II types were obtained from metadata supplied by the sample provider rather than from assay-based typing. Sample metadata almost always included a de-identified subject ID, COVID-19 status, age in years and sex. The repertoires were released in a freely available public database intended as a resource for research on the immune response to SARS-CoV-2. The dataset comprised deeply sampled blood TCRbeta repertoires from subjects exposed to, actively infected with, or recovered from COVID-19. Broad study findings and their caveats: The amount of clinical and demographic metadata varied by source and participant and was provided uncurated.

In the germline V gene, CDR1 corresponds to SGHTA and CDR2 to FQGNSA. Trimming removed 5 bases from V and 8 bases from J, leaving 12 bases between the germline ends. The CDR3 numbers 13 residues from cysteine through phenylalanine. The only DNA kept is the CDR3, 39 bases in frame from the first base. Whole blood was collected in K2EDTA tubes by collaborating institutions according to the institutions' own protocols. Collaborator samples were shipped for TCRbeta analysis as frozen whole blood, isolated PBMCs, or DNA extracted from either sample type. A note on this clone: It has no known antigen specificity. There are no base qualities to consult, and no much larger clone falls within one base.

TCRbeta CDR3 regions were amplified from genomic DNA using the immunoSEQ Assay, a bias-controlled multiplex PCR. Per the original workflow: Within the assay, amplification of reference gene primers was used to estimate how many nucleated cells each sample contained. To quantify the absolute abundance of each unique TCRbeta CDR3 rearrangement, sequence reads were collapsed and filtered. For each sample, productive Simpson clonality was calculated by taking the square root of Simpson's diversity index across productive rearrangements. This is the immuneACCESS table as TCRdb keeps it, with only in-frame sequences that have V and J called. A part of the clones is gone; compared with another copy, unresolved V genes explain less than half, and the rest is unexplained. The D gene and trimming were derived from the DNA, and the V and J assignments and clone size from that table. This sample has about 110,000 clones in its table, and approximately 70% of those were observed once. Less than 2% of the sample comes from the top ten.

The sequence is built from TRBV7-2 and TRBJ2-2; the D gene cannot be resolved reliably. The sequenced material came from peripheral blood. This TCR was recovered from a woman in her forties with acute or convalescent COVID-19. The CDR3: CASSPYGNGELFF. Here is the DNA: TGTGCCAGCAGCCCTTACGGTAATGGGGAGCTGTTTTTT.